Reported below is one TCR beta chain. This clonotype was picked up a small number of times. No antigen is known for it. Per-base qualities were not stored, and no clone one base away is much larger. Library construction relied on RT-PCR. Sequencing took place on an Illumina HiSeq 2500. TCRdb ran its own pipeline on the public reads, namely fastp trimming at Q25 and MiXCR clone calling, and kept in-frame beta chains. Under each unique CDR3 protein, matching rows form one entry showing the most common genes and DNA. The sample yields more than 700,000 distinct CDR3 sequences; around 20% were counted once. The leading ten clones occupy around 9.6% of the sample. The data stem from a study of response to subunit inactivated influenza vaccine listed by TCRdb under 2018. Notes on the research overall: The study used deep quantitative T cell receptor repertoire profiling to track responses to a trivalent subunit inactivated influenza vaccine.

The germline V gene supplies CDR1 SGHDN and CDR2 FVKESK. Trimming at the junction amounts to 3 bases on V and 9 bases on J, and the germline ends lie 15 bases apart. There are 14 amino acids in the CDR3, from cysteine to phenylalanine inclusive. Only the CDR3 DNA is retained, 42 bases long and in frame from the first base. Paper-wide results and their limitations: It was suggested by the authors that each seasonal influenza vaccination may recruit only a limited number of new T cells.

This receptor was taken from a man aged 50-60 years who received an inactivated influenza vaccine. Donor details come from another sample of the same person, matched by shared clones. The sample was PBMCs from blood, taken 4 to 6 days after vaccination. The V and J genes are TRBV14 and TRBJ2-1; TRBD2 is possibly the D segment (7 matching bases). The sequenced DNA is TGTGCCAGCAGCCACAACCGGAGGGGGGGTGAGCAGTTCTTC. Its protein is CASSHNRRGGEQFF.